The T cell receptor beta chain described here comes from a study of T cell responses to AZD1222 COVID-19 vaccine. With 8 bases clipped from V and 2 bases from J, the junction kept 7 bases outside the gene matches. Germline loops: CDR1 SNHLY, CDR2 FYNNEI. CDR3 size: 15 residues. Here immunoSEQ multiplex PCR was the method, and the copy in TCRdb shows in-frame clones only, minus some. The table has about 150,000 clones, more than 85% seen once. The sequencing here drew on peripheral blood, taken on day 0 of AZD1222 vaccination. This chain links TRBV2 with TRBJ1-5; 9 bases agree with TRBD1. This TCR was recovered from an adult in good health. Written as DNA, the CDR3 is TGTGCCAGCGGGGGGGACAGGGCTGGCAATCAGCCCCAGCATTTT. Translation gives CASGGDRAGNQPQHF.